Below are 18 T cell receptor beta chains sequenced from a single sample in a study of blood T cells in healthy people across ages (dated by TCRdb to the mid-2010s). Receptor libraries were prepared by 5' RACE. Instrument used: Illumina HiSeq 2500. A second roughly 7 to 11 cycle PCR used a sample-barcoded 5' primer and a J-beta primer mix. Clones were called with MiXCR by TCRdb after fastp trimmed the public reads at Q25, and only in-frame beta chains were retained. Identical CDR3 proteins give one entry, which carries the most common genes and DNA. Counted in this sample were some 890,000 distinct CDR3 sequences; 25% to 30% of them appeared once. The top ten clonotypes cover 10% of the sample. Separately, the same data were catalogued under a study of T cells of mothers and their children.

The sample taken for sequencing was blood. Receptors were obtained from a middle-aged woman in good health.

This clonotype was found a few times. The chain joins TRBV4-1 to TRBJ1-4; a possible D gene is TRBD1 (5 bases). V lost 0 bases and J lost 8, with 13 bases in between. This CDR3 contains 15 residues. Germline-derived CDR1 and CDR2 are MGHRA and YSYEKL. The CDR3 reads CASSQDQGGWEKLFF. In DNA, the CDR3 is TGCGCCAGCAGCCAAGATCAGGGCGGTTGGGAAAAACTGTTTTTT.

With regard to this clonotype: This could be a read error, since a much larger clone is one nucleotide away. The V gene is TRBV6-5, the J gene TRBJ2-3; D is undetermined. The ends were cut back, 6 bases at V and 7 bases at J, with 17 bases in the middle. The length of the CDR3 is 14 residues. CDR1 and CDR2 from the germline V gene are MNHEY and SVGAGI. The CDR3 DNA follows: TGTGCCAGCAGGAGAGGTTCCTTCATAAATACGCAGTATTTT. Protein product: CASRRGSFINTQYF.

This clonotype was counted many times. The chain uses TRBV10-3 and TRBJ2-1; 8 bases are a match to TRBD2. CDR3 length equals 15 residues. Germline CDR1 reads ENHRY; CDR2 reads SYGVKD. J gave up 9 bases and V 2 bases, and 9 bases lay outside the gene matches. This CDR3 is CAISEPGTSSSEQFF. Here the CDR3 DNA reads TGTGCCATCAGTGAGCCGGGGACTAGTTCCAGTGAGCAGTTCTTC.

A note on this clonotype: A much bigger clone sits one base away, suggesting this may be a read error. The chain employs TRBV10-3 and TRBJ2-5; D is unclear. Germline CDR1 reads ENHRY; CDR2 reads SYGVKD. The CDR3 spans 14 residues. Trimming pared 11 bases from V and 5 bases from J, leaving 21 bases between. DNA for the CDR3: TGTGCCGCACAAGGCAGTTCGCCCCGGGAGACCCAGTACTTC. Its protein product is CAAQGSSPRETQYF.

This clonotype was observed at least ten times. The CDR3 sequence: CASKEGKSYNSPLHF. The CDR3, as DNA: TGTGCCAGCAAGGAGGGAAAGTCCTATAATTCACCCCTCCACTTT. The chain combines TRBV6-5 with TRBJ1-6; no firm D call. CDR3 length: 15 residues. The germline V and J ends were trimmed by 7 bases and 1 base, with 11 bases remaining between them. Germline loops: CDR1 MNHEY, CDR2 SVGAGI.

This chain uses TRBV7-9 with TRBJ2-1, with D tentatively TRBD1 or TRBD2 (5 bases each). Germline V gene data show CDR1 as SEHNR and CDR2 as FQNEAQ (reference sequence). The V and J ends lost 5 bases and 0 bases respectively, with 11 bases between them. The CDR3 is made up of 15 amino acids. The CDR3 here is CASSRPGSSYNEQFF. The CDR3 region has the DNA TGTGCCAGCAGCCGCCCAGGGAGCTCCTACAATGAGCAGTTCTTC.

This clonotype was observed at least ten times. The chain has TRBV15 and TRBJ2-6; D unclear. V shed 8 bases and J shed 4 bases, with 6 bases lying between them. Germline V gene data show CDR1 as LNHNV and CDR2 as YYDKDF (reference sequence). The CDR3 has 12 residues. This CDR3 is CATASGANVLTF. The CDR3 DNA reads TGTGCCACCGCGTCCGGGGCCAACGTCCTGACTTTC.

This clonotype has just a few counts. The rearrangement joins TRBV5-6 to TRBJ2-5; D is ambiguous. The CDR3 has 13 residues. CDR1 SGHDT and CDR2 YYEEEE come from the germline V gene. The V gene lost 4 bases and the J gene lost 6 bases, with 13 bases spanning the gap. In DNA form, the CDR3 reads TGTGCCAGCAGCCCTGGTCCTGAGAAGACCCAGTACTTC. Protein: CASSPGPEKTQYF.

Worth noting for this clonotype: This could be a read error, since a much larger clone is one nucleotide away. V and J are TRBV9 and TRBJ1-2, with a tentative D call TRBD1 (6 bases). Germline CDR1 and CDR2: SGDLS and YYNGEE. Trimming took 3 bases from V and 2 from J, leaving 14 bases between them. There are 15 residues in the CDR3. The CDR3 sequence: CASSGKDSWNYGYTF. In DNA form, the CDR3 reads TGTGCCAGCAGCGGTAAGGACAGTTGGAACTATGGCTACACCTTC.

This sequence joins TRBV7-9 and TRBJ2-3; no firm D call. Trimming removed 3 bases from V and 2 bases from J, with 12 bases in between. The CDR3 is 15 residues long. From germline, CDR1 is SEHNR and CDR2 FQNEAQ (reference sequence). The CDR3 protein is CASSFRPSDTDTQYF. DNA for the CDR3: TGTGCCAGCAGCTTTAGGCCGTCGGACACAGATACGCAGTATTTT. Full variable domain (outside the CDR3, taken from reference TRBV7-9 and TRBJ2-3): DTGVSQNPRHKITKRGQNVTFRCDPISEHNRLYWYRQTLGQGPEFLTYFQNEAQLEKSRLLSDRFSAERPKGSFSTLEIQRTEQGDSAMYLCASSFRPSDTDTQYFGPGTRLTVL.

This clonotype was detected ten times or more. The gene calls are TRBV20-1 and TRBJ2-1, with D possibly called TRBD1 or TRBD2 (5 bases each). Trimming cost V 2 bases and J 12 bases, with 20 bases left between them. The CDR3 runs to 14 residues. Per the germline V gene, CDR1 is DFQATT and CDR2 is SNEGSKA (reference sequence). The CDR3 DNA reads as TGCAGTGCTAGACTTCTACCGGGACCCCTTGGGCAGTTCTTC. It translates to CSARLLPGPLGQFF.

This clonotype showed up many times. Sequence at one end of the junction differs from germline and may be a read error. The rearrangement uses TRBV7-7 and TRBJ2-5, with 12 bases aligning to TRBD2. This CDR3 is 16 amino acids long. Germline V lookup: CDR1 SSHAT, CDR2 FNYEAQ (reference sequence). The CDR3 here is CASSLGLAGLGETQYF. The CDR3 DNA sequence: TGTGCTAGCAGCCTCGGACTAGCGGGGCTTGGGGAGACCCAGTACTTC.

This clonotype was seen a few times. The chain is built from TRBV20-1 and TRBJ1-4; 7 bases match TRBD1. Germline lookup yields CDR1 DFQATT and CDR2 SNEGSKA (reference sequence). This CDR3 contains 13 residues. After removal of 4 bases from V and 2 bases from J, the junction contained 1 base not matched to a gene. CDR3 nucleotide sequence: TGCAGTGCTAAGGACAGGACTAATGAAAAACTGTTTTTT. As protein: CSAKDRTNEKLFF.

Here the CDR3 DNA reads TGTGCCAGCAGCTACGGACAGGGCTGGGGCACTGAAGCTTTCTTT. This translates into CASSYGQGWGTEAFF. The chain employs TRBV5-4 and TRBJ1-1; 8 nucleotides agree with TRBD1. With V trimmed by 3 bases and J by 4 bases, 8 bases remained unmatched. The germline gives CDR1 SGHNT, CDR2 YYREEE (reference sequence). The CDR3 has 15 residues.

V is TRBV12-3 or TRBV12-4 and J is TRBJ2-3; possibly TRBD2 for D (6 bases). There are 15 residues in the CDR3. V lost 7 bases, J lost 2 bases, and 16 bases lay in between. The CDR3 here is CASTLRGSYTDTQYF. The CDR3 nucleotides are TGTGCCAGCACCCTCCGGGGGTCCTACACAGATACGCAGTATTTT.

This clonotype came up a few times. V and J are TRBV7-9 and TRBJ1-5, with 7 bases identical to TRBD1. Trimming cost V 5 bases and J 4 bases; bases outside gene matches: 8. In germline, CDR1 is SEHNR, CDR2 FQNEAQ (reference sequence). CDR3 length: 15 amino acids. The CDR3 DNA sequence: TGTGCCAGCAGCCCACTTGGGACAGAGAATCAGCCCCAGCATTTT. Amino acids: CASSPLGTENQPQHF.

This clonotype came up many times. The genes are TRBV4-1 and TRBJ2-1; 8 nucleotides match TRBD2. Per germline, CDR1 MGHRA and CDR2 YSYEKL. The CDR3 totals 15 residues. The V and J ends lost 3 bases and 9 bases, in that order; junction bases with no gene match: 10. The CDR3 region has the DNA TGCGCCAGCAGCCATAACCAGGGACTAGGCGGTGAGCAGTTCTTC. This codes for CASSHNQGLGGEQFF.

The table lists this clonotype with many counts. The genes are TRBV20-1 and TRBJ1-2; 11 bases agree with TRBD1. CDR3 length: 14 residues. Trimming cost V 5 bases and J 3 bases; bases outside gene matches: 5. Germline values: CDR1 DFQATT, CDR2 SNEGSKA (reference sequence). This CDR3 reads CSASGTGGYYGYTF. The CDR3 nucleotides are TGCAGTGCTTCCGGGACAGGGGGATACTATGGCTACACCTTC.